This TCR beta chain stems from a study of CD8+ T cells in alopecia areata. For the study at large: Affected scalp percentage determined the severity score of treated patients. Findings and caveats of the study: Sequenced scalp T cells also include alphabeta T cells resident in normal skin. Clonality in lesional scalp, especially alopecia totalis/universalis, exceeded that of normal scalp.

J lost 8 bases, V lost 7 bases, and 9 bases had no gene match. The CDR3 contains 15 residues. Per the germline V gene, CDR1 is SQVTM and CDR2 is ANQGSEA. As for this clone: Its antigen is unknown.

Sequencing relied on a cDNA template that was reverse transcribed from extracted RNA. Libraries were prepared by immunoSEQ multiplex PCR; TCRdb keeps only in-frame clonotypes and omits some of them. The sample has about 210,000 clones; less than 50% are singletons. Treatment here: oral pan-JAK inhibitor, 5-10 mg twice daily. Both CD4+ and CD8+ T cells were separated by sorting PBMCs. The chain has TRBV29-1 and TRBJ2-1; 15 positions match TRBD2. This material consisted of CD4+ T cells sorted from blood, taken around week 36, from a patient treated with tofacitinib. The sequence came from a human donor with alopecia areata. The CDR3 DNA reads TGCAGCGCCCGGACTAGCGGGAGGGCCCGTGATGAGCAGTTCTTC. Translating it yields CSARTSGRARDEQFF.